The next 15 T cell receptor beta chains were all read from a single sample in a study of OX40 agonist ivuxolimab in advanced cancers. The repertoire was sequenced with immunoSEQ multiplex PCR; TCRdb's copy has only in-frame clones and lacks some. The table lists more than 30,000 clones, roughly nine tenths of them singletons, with 3.5% to 5% in the top ten. Sequencing was performed on CD4+ or CD8+ T cells sorted from blood, taken in a trial of the OX40 agonist ivuxolimab. The receptors here all came from an adult with an advanced solid tumor such as melanoma, head and neck, liver or kidney cancer.

This clone was seen a handful of times. This chain connects TRBV5-1 to TRBJ1-2; a possible D gene is TRBD1 (5 bases). V lost 0 bases and J lost 8, with 11 bases in between. The CDR3 sequence is 13 residues long. Germline V lookup: CDR1 SGHRS, CDR2 YFSETQ. The CDR3 DNA is TGCGCCAGCAGCTTGGAGGGACTTATAGGCTACACCTTC. Residues: CASSLEGLIGYTF.

The rearrangement joins TRBV7-8 to TRBJ1-5; D call uncertain. The germline V and J ends were trimmed by 2 bases and 4 bases, with 12 bases remaining between them. The CDR3 has 15 residues. Germline assignment: CDR1 SGHVS and CDR2 FQNEAQ. In DNA form, the CDR3 reads TGTGCCAGCAGCTTAACTGCAGGTACTAATCAGCCCCAGCATTTT. Its translation: CASSLTAGTNQPQHF.

This sequence joins TRBV9 and TRBJ2-3; D is undetermined. CDR1 SGDLS and CDR2 YYNGEE come from the germline V gene. This CDR3 contains 14 residues. V lost 0 bases to trimming and J lost 4 bases, with 9 bases between them. The CDR3 sequence: CASSVGPRPDTQYF. The CDR3 DNA sequence: TGTGCCAGCAGCGTAGGCCCGAGGCCAGATACGCAGTATTTT.

The J gene is TRBJ2-5, the V gene TRBV18; 13 bases map to TRBD2. CDR1 is KGHSH, CDR2 LQKENI, per germline. The CDR3 runs to 19 residues. V trimming: 2 bases; J trimming: 6 bases; junction bases outside the gene matches: 15. The CDR3 protein is CASSPSFTSGGVNPQTQYF. CDR3 coding DNA: TGTGCCAGCTCACCAAGTTTCACTAGCGGGGGGGTCAACCCCCAGACCCAGTACTTC.

The J gene is TRBJ2-7, the V gene TRBV6-1; tentatively, D is TRBD1 (6 bases). The CDR3 runs 13 residues. Germline CDR1 and CDR2: MNHNS and SASEGT. Between the trimmed V and J ends, which lost 5 bases and 4 bases, there was a span of 12 bases. The CDR3 reads CASSRAGEYEQYF. CDR3 DNA sequence: TGTGCCAGCAGTCGGGCAGGGGAGTACGAGCAGTACTTC.

This clone was found once. This chain connects TRBV5-1 to TRBJ1-3; 10 bases are shared with TRBD1. There are 15 residues in the CDR3. Germline V gene sequence: CDR1 SGHRS, CDR2 YFSETQ. V was clipped by 5 bases and J by 1 base; unmatched bases: 3. CDR3 DNA sequence: TGCGCCAGCAGACCGGGACAGGGGTCTGGAAACACCATATATTTT. This codes for CASRPGQGSGNTIYF.

V usage is TRBV7-2 and J usage is TRBJ1-1; no reliable D call. The CDR3 sequence is 14 residues long. Germline CDR1 is SGHTA and CDR2 is FQGNSA. Trimming shortened V by 1 base and J by 0 bases, and 6 bases separated the two germline ends. The CDR3 spells CASSLGTLNTEAFF. The DNA of the CDR3 is TGTGCCAGCAGCTTAGGTACGTTGAACACTGAAGCTTTCTTT.

The chain recombines TRBV15 with TRBJ2-5, with D unresolved. V was clipped by 0 bases and J by 1 base, with 9 bases between them. CDR1 is LNHNV, CDR2 YYDKDF, per germline (reference sequence). The CDR3 covers 15 residues. CDR3 sequence (DNA): TGTGCCACCAGCAGAGATCCCGGTCCCCAAGAGACCCAGTACTTC. It codes for CATSRDPGPQETQYF. Complete variable domain (other parts from reference TRBV15 and TRBJ2-5): DAMVIQNPRYQVTQFGKPVTLSCSQTLNHNVMYWYQQKSSQAPKLLFHYYDKDFNNEADTPDNFQSRRPNTSFCFLDIRSPGLGDTAMYLCATSRDPGPQETQYFGPGTRLLVL.

The gene calls are TRBV5-1 and TRBJ2-5, with TRBD2 matching 14 bases. After removal of 2 bases from V and 5 bases from J, the junction contained 8 bases not matched to a gene. The CDR3 sequence is 17 residues long. Germline V gene lookup returns CDR1 SGHRS and CDR2 YFSETQ. CDR3 residues: CASSFGLAGGLRETQYF. CDR3 sequence (DNA): TGCGCCAGCAGCTTCGGACTAGCGGGGGGTTTAAGGGAGACCCAGTACTTC.

CDR3 residues: CASSMVHVGQSRANVLTF. The CDR3 DNA reads as TGTGCCAGCAGCATGGTCCATGTAGGACAAAGTCGGGCCAACGTCCTAACTTTC. The rearrangement links TRBV12-1 to TRBJ2-6; whether TRBD1, the table's D call, matches the DNA was not checked. TRBV12-1 has pseudogene status. This CDR3 spans 18 amino acids.

V is TRBV28 and J is TRBJ2-1; D gene ambiguous. Germline CDR1 reads MDHEN; CDR2 reads SYDVKM. The CDR3 totals 12 residues. Deletions cut 4 bases from V and 10 bases from J, with 11 bases between. The CDR3 spells CASSWAKMEQFF. CDR3 DNA: TGTGCCAGCAGTTGGGCTAAAATGGAGCAGTTCTTC.

V usage is TRBV11-2 and J usage is TRBJ2-5; 7 bases align to TRBD1. J lost 2 bases, V lost 5 bases, and 2 bases had no gene match. The germline V gene encodes CDR1 SGHAT and CDR2 FQNNGV. This CDR3 is 13 amino acids long. CDR3 DNA sequence: TGTGCCAGCAGCGTACAGGGGCAAGAGACCCAGTACTTC. As protein: CASSVQGQETQYF.

V is TRBV28 and J is TRBJ2-7; TRBD1 matches at 10 bases. The CDR3 sequence is 15 residues long. The V segment lost 4 bases and the J segment 4 bases; nucleotides outside the gene matches: 7. CDR1 is MDHEN, CDR2 SYDVKM, per germline. The CDR3 sequence: CASSSRDRGPYEQYF. The CDR3 DNA reads as TGTGCCAGCAGTTCCCGGGACAGGGGACCTTACGAGCAGTACTTC.

The genes are TRBV6-5 and TRBJ1-4; TRBD1 is a possible D gene (6 bases). The CDR3 runs to 14 residues. The ends were cut back, 2 bases at V and 7 bases at J, with 11 bases in the middle. Germline values: CDR1 MNHEY, CDR2 SVGAGI. The CDR3 sequence: CASSYQGGSEKLFF. As DNA, the CDR3 is TGTGCCAGCAGTTACCAAGGGGGAAGTGAAAAACTGTTTTTT.

This clone was recorded once. The V and J genes are TRBV2 and TRBJ1-1, with a tentative D call TRBD1 (5 bases). Trimming took 6 bases from V and 1 from J, leaving 12 bases between them. Per germline, CDR1 SNHLY and CDR2 FYNNEI. The CDR3 loop spans 14 amino acids. The CDR3 sequence: CASSAGLWNTEAFF. In nucleotides, the CDR3 is TGTGCCAGCAGCGCAGGGTTGTGGAACACTGAAGCTTTCTTT.